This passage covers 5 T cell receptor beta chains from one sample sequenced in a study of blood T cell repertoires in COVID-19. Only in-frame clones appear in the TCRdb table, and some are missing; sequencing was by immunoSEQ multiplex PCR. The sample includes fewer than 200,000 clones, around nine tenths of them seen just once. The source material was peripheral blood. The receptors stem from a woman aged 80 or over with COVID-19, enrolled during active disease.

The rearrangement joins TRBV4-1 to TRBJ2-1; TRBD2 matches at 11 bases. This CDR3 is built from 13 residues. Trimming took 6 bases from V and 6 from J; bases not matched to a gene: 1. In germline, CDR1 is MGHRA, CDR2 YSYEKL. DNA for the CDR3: TGCGCCAGCAGGACTAGCGGGACCAATGAGCAGTTCTTC. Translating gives CASRTSGTNEQFF.

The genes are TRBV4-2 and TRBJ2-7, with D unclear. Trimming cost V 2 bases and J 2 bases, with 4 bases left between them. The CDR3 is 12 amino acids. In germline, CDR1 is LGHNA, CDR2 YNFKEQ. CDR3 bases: TGTGCCAGCAGCCAATACACCTACGAGCAGTACTTC. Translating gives CASSQYTYEQYF.

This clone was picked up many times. The CDR3 DNA is TGCGCCAGCAGCCAAGAGGGGACGGGACTGAATGAAAAACTGTTTTTT. It specifies CASSQEGTGLNEKLFF. The genes are TRBV4-3 and TRBJ1-4; D may be TRBD1 (5 bases). With 0 bases removed from V and 5 bases from J, the gap between germline ends came to 13 bases. CDR3 length: 16 residues. Germline V gives CDR1 LGHNA, CDR2 YSLEER.

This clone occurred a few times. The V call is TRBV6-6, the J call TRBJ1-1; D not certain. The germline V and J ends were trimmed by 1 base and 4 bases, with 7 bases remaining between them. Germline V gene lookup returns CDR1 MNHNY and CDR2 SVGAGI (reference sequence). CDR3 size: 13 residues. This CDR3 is CASSYLEGTEAFF. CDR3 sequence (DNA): TGTGCCAGCAGTTACTTAGAGGGCACTGAAGCTTTCTTT.

CDR3 bases: TGTGCCAGCAGCACTACAGGGAGTTCACCCCTCCACTTT. Translation: CASSTTGSSPLHF. The V call is TRBV12-3 or TRBV12-4, the J call TRBJ1-6, with a weak D call TRBD1 (6 bases). This CDR3 has 13 amino acids. V was clipped by 6 bases and J by 9 bases, with 12 bases between them.